The 26 T cell receptor beta chains reported below all come from one sample, sequenced in a study of shared clonotypes between healthy human individuals. Libraries were prepared by immunoSEQ multiplex PCR; TCRdb keeps only in-frame clonotypes and omits some of them. The sample carries roughly 2.5 million clones, 85% to 95% recorded once. The material sequenced was naive CD4+ T cells sorted from blood. Subset reported: CD45RA+ positively selected. The receptors were gathered from a young man in good health.

The gene calls are TRBV28 and TRBJ1-4, with D possibly matching TRBD1 (5 bases). Germline V gene sequence: CDR1 MDHEN, CDR2 SYDVKM. This CDR3 has 15 amino acids. Trimming cost V 2 bases and J 14 bases, with 21 bases left between them. The CDR3 reads CASSLGGTLSRGLFF. The DNA of the CDR3 is TGTGCCAGCAGTTTAGGCGGGACGTTAAGCCGGGGTCTGTTTTTT.

The chain carries TRBV7-2 and TRBJ2-7; 8 nucleotides match TRBD2. The germline V gene has CDR1 SGHTA and CDR2 FQGNSA. V was clipped by 5 bases and J by 7 bases; unmatched bases: 13. The CDR3 runs 15 residues. CDR3 loop: CASSLFSGGSEEQYF. CDR3 bases: TGTGCCAGCAGCCTCTTTTCGGGGGGGTCGGAGGAGCAGTACTTC.

Note on this clone: This CDR3 is also generated by other DNA sequences in the sample. J is TRBJ2-1 and V is TRBV9, with 9 nucleotides matching TRBD2. Per germline, CDR1 SGDLS and CDR2 YYNGEE. The CDR3 is made up of 16 amino acids. V trimming: 0 bases; J trimming: 4 bases; junction bases outside the gene matches: 5. CDR3 in DNA: TGTGCCAGCAGCGTAGAACTAGCGGGTGGTTACAATGAGCAGTTCTTC. It codes for CASSVELAGGYNEQFF.

This sequence joins TRBV9 and TRBJ2-2; 11 nucleotides match TRBD2. V gave up 2 bases and J gave up 5 bases; unmatched junction bases: 14. In germline, CDR1 is SGDLS, CDR2 YYNGEE. This CDR3 is 19 amino acids long. The CDR3 protein is CASSVEGGLAAIGTGELFF. CDR3 DNA sequence: TGTGCCAGCAGCGTGGAGGGGGGACTAGCGGCTATAGGGACCGGGGAGCTGTTTTTT.

The chain joins TRBV30 to TRBJ2-6; D call uncertain. V dropped 1 base and J dropped 0 bases, with 7 bases sitting between them. The CDR3 has 15 residues. CDR1 is GTSNPN and CDR2 is SVGIG in the germline V gene (reference sequence). As DNA, the CDR3 is TGTGCCTGGAGTGCATCCTTCTCTGGGGCCAACGTCCTGACTTTC. Translating it yields CAWSASFSGANVLTF.

The chain joins TRBV25-1 to TRBJ2-7; TRBD1 aligns across 10 bases. Germline V lookup: CDR1 MGHDK, CDR2 SYGVNS. The CDR3 is 14 residues long. V dropped 6 bases and J dropped 5; count of bases not matched to a gene: 7. This CDR3 is CASRGQGKKNEQYF. In DNA form, the CDR3 reads TGTGCCAGCAGGGGACAGGGGAAAAAGAACGAGCAGTACTTC.

This clone was seen once. This sequence joins TRBV7-2 and TRBJ1-5, with D uncertain. The length of the CDR3 is 13 residues. Trimming shortened V by 4 bases and J by 11 bases, and 15 bases separated the two germline ends. The germline V gene has CDR1 SGHTA and CDR2 FQGNSA. The CDR3 sequence: CASSSEWGLAQHF. The CDR3 region has the DNA TGTGCCAGCAGCTCGGAGTGGGGTTTGGCCCAGCATTTT.

The chain employs TRBV5-1 and TRBJ1-2; a weak D match, TRBD1 (6 bases). This CDR3 region has 15 residues. The germline V and J ends were trimmed by 4 bases and 7 bases, with 20 bases remaining between them. Germline V gene sequence: CDR1 SGHRS, CDR2 YFSETQ. This chain's CDR3 is CASSADPQGISGYTF. The CDR3 nucleotides read TGCGCCAGCAGCGCGGATCCACAGGGAATCAGTGGCTACACCTTC.

Details on this clone: Other DNA sequences from this sample encode an identical CDR3 as well. This sequence joins TRBV5-1 and TRBJ2-7; the match to TRBD2 covers 8 bases. V lost 0 bases, J lost 2 bases, and 4 bases stayed unmatched. This CDR3 comprises 15 residues. Per germline, CDR1 SGHRS and CDR2 YFSETQ. This CDR3 is CASSLGTSGPYEQYF. The CDR3 DNA sequence: TGCGCCAGCAGCTTGGGCACTAGCGGCCCCTACGAGCAGTACTTC.

The chain employs TRBV7-9 and TRBJ1-4; 7 nucleotides align to TRBD1. J gave up 0 bases and V 5 bases, and 9 bases lay outside the gene matches. This CDR3 is built from 17 residues. The germline V gene has CDR1 SEHNR and CDR2 FQNEAQ (reference sequence). CDR3 bases: TGTGCCAGCAGCCTCGCTAGGGGGCGCGCAACTAATGAAAAACTGTTTTTT. It yields the protein CASSLARGRATNEKLFF.

This clone was observed once. The chain employs TRBV20-1 and TRBJ1-1; D is perhaps TRBD1 (5 bases). The ends were cut back, 5 bases at V and 11 bases at J, with 15 bases in the middle. CDR1 is DFQATT, CDR2 SNEGSKA, per germline (reference sequence). This CDR3 comprises 11 residues. The CDR3 region is CSASRDFGAFF. The CDR3 bases are TGCAGTGCTTCCCGGGACTTCGGGGCTTTCTTT.

CDR3 in amino acids: CASSGDRVAQYF. Written as DNA, the CDR3 is TGTGCCAGCAGTGGGGACAGGGTGGCCCAGTACTTC. V is TRBV25-1 and J is TRBJ2-5, with TRBD1 identical over 9 bases. The CDR3 contains 12 residues. Germline assignment: CDR1 MGHDK and CDR2 SYGVNS. J was trimmed by 9 bases and V by 4 bases; bases with no gene match: 3.

The V and J genes are TRBV4-3 and TRBJ2-1; 10 nucleotides line up with TRBD2. J lost 1 base, V lost 4 bases, and 7 bases had no gene match. Germline values: CDR1 LGHNA, CDR2 YSLEER. This CDR3 contains 17 residues. CDR3 DNA: TGCGCCAGCAGCCTCCGGACTAGCGGAGATTCCTACAATGAGCAGTTCTTC. Translated: CASSLRTSGDSYNEQFF.

The V gene is TRBV5-1, the J gene TRBJ2-2, with D unresolved. Looked up from germline, CDR1 is SGHRS and CDR2 is YFSETQ. Trimming cost V 2 bases and J 7 bases, with 12 bases left between them. The CDR3 runs 14 residues. The CDR3 spells CASSFSVGGGELFF. Written as DNA, the CDR3 is TGCGCCAGCAGCTTTTCCGTCGGTGGCGGGGAGCTGTTTTTT.

About this clone: The sample has other DNA sequences that encode this CDR3 too. The chain carries TRBV5-1 and TRBJ2-5; tentatively, D is TRBD2 (6 bases). The CDR3 runs 14 residues. The germline CDR1 and CDR2 sequences are SGHRS and YFSETQ. V lost 2 bases and J 1 base, leaving 9 bases between the germline ends. The CDR3 DNA reads TGCGCCAGCAGCTTTAGCGGCCTCCAAGAGACCCAGTACTTC. Residues: CASSFSGLQETQYF. Filled out from reference TRBV5-1 and TRBJ2-5, the complete variable domain reads KAGVTQTPRYLIKTRGQQVTLSCSPISGHRSVSWYQQTPGQGLQFLFEYFSETQRNKGNFPGRFSGRQFSNSRSEMNVSTLELGDSALYLCASSFSGLQETQYFGPGTRLLVL.

J is TRBJ2-5 and V is TRBV5-6; tentative D call: TRBD2 (5 bases). The CDR3 has 14 residues. Germline loops: CDR1 SGHDT, CDR2 YYEEEE. V was pared by 0 bases and J by 5 bases, with 11 bases between. The CDR3 loop is CASSLDGRGETQYF. The DNA of the CDR3 is TGTGCCAGCAGCTTGGACGGGCGAGGGGAGACCCAGTACTTC.

The rearrangement uses TRBV7-9 and TRBJ1-3, with D perhaps TRBD1 (5 bases). Trimming pared 6 bases from V and 2 bases from J, leaving 8 bases between. Germline-derived CDR1 and CDR2 are SEHNR and FQNEAQ (reference sequence). The CDR3 loop spans 13 amino acids. In DNA form, the CDR3 reads TGTGCCAGCAGGGGGACGGCTGGAAACACCATATATTTT. Amino acid sequence: CASRGTAGNTIYF.

This rearrangement joins TRBV5-1 to TRBJ1-1; 7 positions match TRBD1. V was pared by 0 bases and J by 7 bases, with 6 bases of the junction left unmatched. CDR3 length: 14 amino acids. The germline V gene has CDR1 SGHRS and CDR2 YFSETQ. The CDR3 nucleotides are TGCGCCAGCAGCTTGGGATCAGGGGGTGGTGAAGCTTTCTTT. The encoded protein is CASSLGSGGGEAFF.

This chain uses TRBV7-8 with TRBJ2-1; D gene unclear. Per germline, CDR1 SGHVS and CDR2 FQNEAQ. The V end was cut by 2 bases, the J end by 6 bases, with 11 bases between. This CDR3 region has 14 residues. In nucleotides, the CDR3 is TGTGCCAGCAGCTTACTCCTGAACACCAATGAGCAGTTCTTC. This sequence encodes CASSLLLNTNEQFF.

This sequence joins TRBV7-2 and TRBJ2-7; TRBD2 agrees at 10 bases. V was clipped by 1 base and J by 3 bases; unmatched bases: 6. This CDR3 has 16 residues. Germline loops: CDR1 SGHTA, CDR2 FQGNSA. DNA for the CDR3: TGTGCCAGCAGCTTAGGGAGGTCTAGCGGGAGCTACGAGCAGTACTTC. Translating gives CASSLGRSSGSYEQYF.

The CDR3 region has the DNA TGCGCCAGCAGCAGTGCGGACTACCTCGGGGAGCTGTTTTTT. Its protein is CASSSADYLGELFF. The V and J genes are TRBV4-1 and TRBJ2-2, with D perhaps matching TRBD2 (6 bases). The CDR3 is made up of 14 amino acids. Germline CDR1 and CDR2: MGHRA and YSYEKL. The ends were cut back, 5 bases at V and 7 bases at J, with 14 bases in the middle.

This clone was counted between two and nine times. This chain connects TRBV4-1 to TRBJ2-5; 11 bases match TRBD2. After removal of 0 bases from V and 3 bases from J, the junction contained 15 bases not matched to a gene. The CDR3 is 20 residues long. Germline lookup yields CDR1 MGHRA and CDR2 YSYEKL. CDR3 residues: CASSQDEGPTELAGEETQYF. CDR3 nucleotides: TGCGCCAGCAGCCAAGACGAAGGCCCGACGGAACTAGCGGGGGAAGAGACCCAGTACTTC.

The chain has TRBV2 and TRBJ1-4; D unresolved. Germline V gene data show CDR1 as SNHLY and CDR2 as FYNNEI. There are 12 residues in the CDR3. Trimming removed 9 bases at V and 10 bases at J, with 15 bases between. The CDR3 is CARGPRRGKLFF. The CDR3 DNA reads as TGTGCCAGAGGCCCGAGAAGAGGAAAACTGTTTTTT.

The chain couples TRBV18 to TRBJ1-1; D gene unclear. The CDR3 contains 16 residues. Trimming left V 2 bases short and J 1 base short, with 14 bases between. Germline V gene lookup returns CDR1 KGHSH and CDR2 LQKENI. The CDR3 loop is CASSPEVRSQNTEAFF. The CDR3 DNA is TGTGCCAGCTCACCAGAAGTTCGGTCTCAGAACACTGAAGCTTTCTTT.

The chain uses TRBV6-1 and TRBJ2-3, with 10 nucleotides matching TRBD1. With V trimmed by 6 bases and J by 1 base, 4 bases remained unmatched. CDR1 is MNHNS and CDR2 is SASEGT in the germline V gene. This CDR3 comprises 15 residues. The chain's CDR3 is CASRTGTGGTDTQYF. Written as DNA, the CDR3 is TGTGCCAGCAGAACCGGGACAGGGGGCACAGATACGCAGTATTTT.

The chain carries TRBV5-1 and TRBJ2-5; 9 bases map to TRBD1. This CDR3 spans 15 amino acids. From germline, CDR1 is SGHRS and CDR2 YFSETQ. Trimming cost V 0 bases and J 5 bases; bases outside gene matches: 5. CDR3 sequence: CASSLDRGHLETQYF. Here the CDR3 DNA reads TGCGCCAGCAGCTTGGACAGGGGGCACTTGGAGACCCAGTACTTC. The full variable domain, its missing parts supplied by reference TRBV5-1 and TRBJ2-5, is KAGVTQTPRYLIKTRGQQVTLSCSPISGHRSVSWYQQTPGQGLQFLFEYFSETQRNKGNFPGRFSGRQFSNSRSEMNVSTLELGDSALYLCASSLDRGHLETQYFGPGTRLLVL.